This is a list of T cell receptor beta chains from one sample in a study of blood T cell repertoires in COVID-19. This table comes from immunoSEQ multiplex PCR, and its TCRdb copy is limited to in-frame clones, with some not included. Of under 250,000 clones in the sample, roughly 80% were seen once. Sequencing was carried out using PBMCs or T cells enriched from blood (not recorded which). These receptors were taken from a woman aged 40 to 50 who had been exposed to COVID-19. Each CDR3 is given with its conserved first and last residue. D genes are given only for firm matches. Not all rows give a size; the values are once, few, many and, for expanded clones, a class.

.	TRBD2	TRBJ2-1	TRBV11-2	TGTGCCAGCAGCGTCAGCGGGATAGACAATGAGCAGTTCTTC	CASSVSGIDNEQFF
.	.	TRBJ1-1	TRBV24-1	TGTGCCACCAGTGATTTGATCAGGGCGTGCACTGAAGCTTTCTTT	CATSDLIRACTEAFF
.	.	TRBJ1-1	TRBV20-1	TGCAACCCACAGGAGGGCACTGAAGCTTTCTTT	CNPQEGTEAFF
.	.	TRBJ2-2	TRBV7-9	TGTGCCAGCAGCTTACACGGGGGGAACACCGGGGAGCTGTTTTTT	CASSLHGGNTGELFF
few	.	TRBJ1-2	TRBV7-2	TGTGCCAGCAGCTTATGGGACTTCTCTTCCTATGGCTACACCTTC	CASSLWDFSSYGYTF
.	TRBD2	TRBJ2-5	TRBV3-1/TRBV3-2	TGTGCCAGCAGCCCCCCAGAGACTAGCGGGGGTGAGACCCAGTACTTC	CASSPPETSGGETQYF
.	TRBD1	TRBJ2-1	TRBV30	TGTGCCTGGAGTTCGGGGACAGGGGGTTACAATGAGCAGTTCTTC	CAWSSGTGGYNEQFF
.	TRBD1	TRBJ1-1	TRBV5-1	TGCGCCAGCAGCCTAGGACAGGTCCTGAACACTGAAGCTTTCTTT	CASSLGQVLNTEAFF
.	.	TRBJ1-6	TRBV19	TGTGCCAGTACTGACCAGGGCAGGGGTAATTCACCCCTCCACTTT	CASTDQGRGNSPLHF
.	.	TRBJ1-1	TRBV3-1/TRBV3-2	TGTGCCAGCAGCCCCACCCAGGAGGGGCAAGCTTTCTTT	CASSPTQEGQAFF
once	.	TRBJ1-1	TRBV19	TGTGCCAGTAAAGATATCAGGGGACCGAACACTGAAGCTTTCTTT	CASKDIRGPNTEAFF
.	.	TRBJ1-1	TRBV7-9	TGTGCCAGCAGCTCACGCGGGGCTTACACTGAAGCTTTCTTT	CASSSRGAYTEAFF
once	TRBD2	TRBJ2-5	TRBV11-2	TGTGCCAGCAGCCGAACTAGCGGGGGGTCCGGGACCCAGTACTTC	CASSRTSGGSGTQYF
once	TRBD1	TRBJ1-5	TRBV3-1/TRBV3-2	TGTGCCAGCAGCCCGCGACAGGGGGGCAATCAGCCCCAGCATTTT	CASSPRQGGNQPQHF
.	.	TRBJ2-3	TRBV27	TGTGCCAGCAGTTTCCGCAGGGTTGAGACAGATACGCAGTATTTT	CASSFRRVETDTQYF
.	.	TRBJ1-2	TRBV19	TGTGCCAGTAGGCCGTACGAGGAGTATGGCTACACCTTC	CASRPYEEYGYTF
once	TRBD1	TRBJ2-7	TRBV9	TGTGCCAGCAGCGTAGCATCAGGGGGTTACGAGCAGTACTTC	CASSVASGGYEQYF
.	TRBD1	TRBJ1-2	TRBV2	TGTGCCAGCAGTGAACGACCGGGACAGGGGGCGCATGGCTACACCTTC	CASSERPGQGAHGYTF
.	.	TRBJ1-4	TRBV7-8	TGTGCCAGCAATACAGGGTTAACTAATGAAAAACTGTTTTTT	CASNTGLTNEKLFF
.	TRBD1	TRBJ1-2	TRBV11-2	TGTGCCAGCAGCTTAGAAGGGACAGATGGATTCTATGGCTACACCTTC	CASSLEGTDGFYGYTF
.	TRBD1	TRBJ1-5	TRBV19	TGTGCCAGTAGTATAGGGACAGGTAGTACGATTAGCAATCAGCCCCAGCATTTT	CASSIGTGSTISNQPQHF
once	.	TRBJ2-7	TRBV5-1	TGCGCCAGCAGCTCCGCTCGGGGACTGAATATCTACGAGCAGTACTTC	CASSSARGLNIYEQYF
.	.	TRBJ2-1	TRBV4-2	TGTGCCAGCAGCCAAGTGCAGGGGTTTGGCTACAATGAGCAGTTCTTC	CASSQVQGFGYNEQFF
.	.	TRBJ2-6	TRBV4-3	TGCGCCAGCAGCCAAGATTTGCCTGGCACCGATGGGGCCAACGTCCTGACTTTC	CASSQDLPGTDGANVLTF
.	TRBD1	TRBJ1-4	TRBV7-2	TGTGCCAGCAGCTTATCGCAGGGGGCGGGAGAAAAACTGTTTTTT	CASSLSQGAGEKLFF
.	TRBD1	TRBJ2-7	TRBV11-3	TGTGCCAGCAGCTCCCGGACAGGGGCCAGCTACGAGCAGTACTTC	CASSSRTGASYEQYF
.	TRBD1	TRBJ1-3	TRBV30	TGTGCCTGGAGTGCGTACAGGGGGTTGGGAAACACCATATATTTT	CAWSAYRGLGNTIYF
.	.	TRBJ2-3	TRBV27	TGTGCCAGCCGTGCCAGCGGGGATACGCAGTATTTT	CASRASGDTQYF
.	.	TRBJ1-2	TRBV29-1	TGCAGCGTTGTCCACAGGGCGGGCTACACCTTC	CSVVHRAGYTF
.	.	TRBJ1-6	TRBV2	TGTGCCAGCAGTGGGGGCGGCCTCACTAATTCACCCCTCCACTTT	CASSGGGLTNSPLHF
.	TRBD2	TRBJ2-5	TRBV15	TGTGCCACCAGTCTTACTCCTAGCGGGGACCAAGAGACCCAGTACTTC	CATSLTPSGDQETQYF
.	TRBD2	TRBJ2-1	TRBV4-2	TGTGCCAGCAGCCAAGAATCCCTAGCGGGGGGGTTAATATCATATGAGCAGTTCTTC	CASSQESLAGGLISYEQFF
.	.	TRBJ2-7	TRBV21-1	TGTGCCAGCAGCAAAGGGCCCTCCTACGAGCAGTACTTC	CASSKGPSYEQYF
.	TRBD1	TRBJ1-5	TRBV28	TGTGCCAGCCAGGGGGCCATTCAGCCCCAGCATTTT	CASQGAIQPQHF
.	TRBD1	TRBJ2-2	TRBV5-1	TGCGCCAGCGGTGATCCTACAGGGGGCAACACCGGGGAGCTGTTTTTT	CASGDPTGGNTGELFF
.	.	TRBJ1-1	TRBV5-1	TGCGCCAGCAGCTTGACGGGAGAGACTGAAGCTTTCTTT	CASSLTGETEAFF
once	TRBD1	TRBJ1-5	TRBV19	TGTGCCAGCCTGGGGGTGGGCAGGGGGGCCGGTCAGCCCCAGCATTTT	CASLGVGRGAGQPQHF
.	TRBD1	TRBJ1-3	TRBV2	TGTGCCAGCAGTTGGGACAGGGAAGGAAACACCATATATTTT	CASSWDREGNTIYF